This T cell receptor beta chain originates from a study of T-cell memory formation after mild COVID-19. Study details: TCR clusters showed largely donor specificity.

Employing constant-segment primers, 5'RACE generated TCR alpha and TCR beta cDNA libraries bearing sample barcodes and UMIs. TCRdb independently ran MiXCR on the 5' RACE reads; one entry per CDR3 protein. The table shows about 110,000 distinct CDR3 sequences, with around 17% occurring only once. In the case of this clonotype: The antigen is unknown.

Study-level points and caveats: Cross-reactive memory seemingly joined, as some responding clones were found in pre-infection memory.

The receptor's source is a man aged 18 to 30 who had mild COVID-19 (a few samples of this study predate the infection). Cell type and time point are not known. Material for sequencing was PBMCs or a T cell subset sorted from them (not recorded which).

CDR3: CSAAPGLAVNEQFF. CDR3 DNA: TGCAGTGCTGCCCCGGGACTAGCGGTCAATGAGCAGTTCTTC. This chain connects TRBV20-1 to TRBJ2-1, with 11 positions matching TRBD2. Germline CDR1 is DFQATT and CDR2 is SNEGSKA (reference sequence). This CDR3 region has 14 residues. V was pared by 5 bases and J by 6 bases, with 6 bases of the junction left unmatched.